The entry below gives a single T cell receptor beta chain sequence along with its context. Its antigen is undetermined. Assay: immunoSEQ multiplex PCR; the TCRdb copy retains only in-frame clones and omits some. The data show about 130,000 clones, more than 75% seen once. The record originates from a study of radiation and T cells in renal cell carcinoma. Looking at the study overall: Nephrectomy followed 15 Gy stereotactic body radiation by 4 weeks.

Germline V gives CDR1 MNHEY, CDR2 SVGAGI. With 2 bases removed from V and 0 bases from J, the gap between germline ends came to 11 bases. The CDR3 has 15 residues. Noted time point: blood 2 weeks post-SBRT. Treatment in this sample: 15 Gy SBRT to primary tumor, nephrectomy 4 weeks later. Blood was sampled at baseline, 2 weeks and 4 weeks after SBRT. Clear cell pathology was present in this patient's renal cell carcinoma. Study results and caveats: Top tumor clonotypes rose in blood 2 weeks post-radiation, then contracted.

The source was blood, collected from a patient whose treatment included radiotherapy and nephrectomy. This rearrangement joins TRBV6-5 to TRBJ2-7; D is perhaps TRBD1 or TRBD2 (5 bases each). This receptor was obtained from a woman aged 70-85 years with renal cell carcinoma. This CDR3 is CASSYEGRSSYEQYF. The CDR3 DNA reads TGTGCCAGCAGTTACGAGGGGCGAAGCTCCTACGAGCAGTACTTC.